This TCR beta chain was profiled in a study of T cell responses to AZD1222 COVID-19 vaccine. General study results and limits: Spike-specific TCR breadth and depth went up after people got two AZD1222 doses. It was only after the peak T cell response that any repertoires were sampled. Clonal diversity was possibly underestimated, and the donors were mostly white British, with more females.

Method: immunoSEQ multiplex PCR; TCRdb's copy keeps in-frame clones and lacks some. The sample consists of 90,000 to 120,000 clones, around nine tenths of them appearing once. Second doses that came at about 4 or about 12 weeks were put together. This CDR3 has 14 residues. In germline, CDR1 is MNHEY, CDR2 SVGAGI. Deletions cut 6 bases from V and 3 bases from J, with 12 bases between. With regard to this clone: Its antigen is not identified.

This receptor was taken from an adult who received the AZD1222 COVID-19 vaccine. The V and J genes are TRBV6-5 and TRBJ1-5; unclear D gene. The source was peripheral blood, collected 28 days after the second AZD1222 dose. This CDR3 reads CASSLLNSNQPQHF. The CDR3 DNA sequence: TGTGCCAGCAGCCTTTTGAATTCCAATCAGCCCCAGCATTTT.